The 26 T cell receptor beta chains in this list originate from one sample, sequenced in a study of cytotoxic CD8 clonotypes in ibrutinib-treated CLL. This table comes from immunoSEQ multiplex PCR, and its TCRdb copy is limited to in-frame clones, with some not included. The sample lists approximately 20,000 clones, 81% seen once, with under 7% in the top ten. The starting material was PBMCs, obtained before ibrutinib treatment. Receptors originate from a human donor with chronic lymphocytic leukemia.

The chain recombines TRBV2 with TRBJ1-2; possibly TRBD1 for D (5 bases). The CDR3 extends over 13 amino acids. Germline V gene data show CDR1 as SNHLY and CDR2 as FYNNEI. Trimming took off 5 bases at V and 3 bases at J, with 10 bases between the two ends. CDR3 amino acids: CASSPEGDYGYTF. The CDR3 nucleotides are TGTGCCAGCAGTCCTGAAGGGGACTATGGCTACACCTTC.

The chain combines TRBV11-2 with TRBJ1-2, with D uncertain. V gave up 4 bases and J gave up 8 bases, with 20 bases separating them. Germline CDR1 and CDR2: SGHAT and FQNNGV. The CDR3 is 15 residues long. The CDR3 nucleotides read TGTGCCAGCAGCTCGCGGTGGGAGGCCGTCTCGGGCTACACCTTC. Encoded protein: CASSSRWEAVSGYTF.

This clone appeared a single time. V and J are TRBV2 and TRBJ2-1, with D perhaps TRBD1 (6 bases). This CDR3 has 14 residues. V lost 3 bases, J lost 4 bases, and 10 bases lay in between. Germline V lookup: CDR1 SNHLY, CDR2 FYNNEI. CDR3 DNA sequence: TGTGCCAGCAGTGATACAGGACAGTACAATGAGCAGTTCTTC. As protein: CASSDTGQYNEQFF.

The count of this clone is one. The chain combines TRBV2 with TRBJ2-7; D call uncertain. From germline, CDR1 is SNHLY and CDR2 FYNNEI. The CDR3 is 12 residues long. The germline V and J ends were trimmed by 6 bases and 0 bases, with 6 bases remaining between them. The CDR3 spells CASRRDSYEQYF. CDR3 nucleotide sequence: TGTGCCAGCAGGCGAGACTCCTACGAGCAGTACTTC.

This chain joins TRBV6-6 and TRBJ2-1, with 7 bases matching TRBD1. Per the germline V gene, CDR1 is MNHNY and CDR2 is SVGAGI (reference sequence). Germline trimming cut 5 bases from V and 10 bases from J; bases unmatched to any gene: 2. The CDR3 consists of 11 residues. The CDR3 is CASSRDSEQFF. The CDR3 region has the DNA TGTGCCAGCAGTAGGGACAGCGAGCAGTTCTTC.

The chain carries TRBV7-8 and TRBJ1-2, with D possibly matching TRBD1 (6 bases). The CDR3 contains 14 residues. V was trimmed by 1 base and J by 5 bases, leaving 11 bases between them. CDR1 is SGHVS, CDR2 FQNEAQ, per germline. This CDR3 reads CASSLGTASYGYTF. In nucleotides, the CDR3 is TGTGCCAGCAGCTTAGGGACAGCCTCTTATGGCTACACCTTC.

This clone came up a few times. This chain connects TRBV7-6 to TRBJ2-7, with TRBD1 identical over 9 bases. CDR3 length: 14 residues. Germline V gene sequence: CDR1 SGHVS, CDR2 FNYEAQ. The J segment lost 5 bases and the V segment lost 5 bases, leaving 7 bases of the junction unmatched. The CDR3 nucleotides read TGTGCCAGCAGCATCGGGACAGGGCCCGACGAGCAGTACTTC. Translating it yields CASSIGTGPDEQYF.

The chain employs TRBV28 and TRBJ2-2; 7 bases match TRBD2. Looked up from germline, CDR1 is MDHEN and CDR2 is SYDVKM. Unmatched junction bases numbered 4, after V lost 2 bases and J lost 7 bases. The CDR3 is 14 residues long. The CDR3 DNA reads TGTGCCAGCAGTTTACGGGGGGATATCGGGGAGCTGTTTTTT. This translates into CASSLRGDIGELFF.

This clone was seen more than once but under ten times. The chain uses TRBV6-5 and TRBJ2-1, with a possible D match to TRBD1 (5 bases). CDR3 size: 16 residues. Deletions cut 2 bases from V and 9 bases from J, with 20 bases between. Germline CDR1 reads MNHEY; CDR2 reads SVGAGI. The CDR3 coding sequence is TGTGCCAGCAGTTACCGACCGTTGGGCAGGGCGAGTGAGCAGTTCTTC. Translated, it gives CASSYRPLGRASEQFF.

V and J are TRBV11-2 and TRBJ1-2, with D perhaps TRBD1 (5 bases). The CDR3 sequence is 13 residues long. CDR1 and CDR2 from the germline V gene are SGHAT and FQNNGV. With 8 bases removed from V and 1 base from J, the gap between germline ends came to 11 bases. The CDR3 coding sequence is TGTGCCAGCGAGGGGTTTTTTAACTATGGCTACACCTTC. It encodes CASEGFFNYGYTF.

This sequence joins TRBV4-2 and TRBJ1-3, with D perhaps TRBD1 (5 bases). Germline CDR1 LGHNA, CDR2 YNFKEQ. This CDR3 has 15 residues. V lost 4 bases, J lost 1 base, and 11 bases lay in between. The DNA of the CDR3 is TGTGCCAGCAGCCTCGGGACTGAATCTGGAAACACCATATATTTT. This translates into CASSLGTESGNTIYF.

The rearrangement links TRBV11-1 to TRBJ1-4, with a tentative D call TRBD1 (5 bases). The germline CDR1 and CDR2 sequences are SGHAT and FQDESV (reference sequence). V lost 5 bases and J 0 bases, leaving 13 bases between the germline ends. CDR3 length: 16 amino acids. The CDR3 here is CASSPGTYATNEKLFF. Here the CDR3 DNA reads TGTGCCAGCAGCCCCGGGACCTATGCAACTAATGAAAAACTGTTTTTT.

This clone was counted only a few times. The chain combines TRBV7-7 with TRBJ1-6; D is undetermined. Germline assignment: CDR1 SSHAT and CDR2 FNYEAQ (reference sequence). Trimming took 5 bases from V and 0 from J, leaving 14 bases between them. This CDR3 has 17 amino acids. The CDR3 bases are TGTGCCAGCAGCCCGAGCAGCTTGAGCTCCTATAATTCACCCCTCCACTTT. Translating it yields CASSPSSLSSYNSPLHF.

The rearrangement joins TRBV7-9 to TRBJ2-2; the match to TRBD1 covers 7 bases. Trimming removed 5 bases from V and 0 bases from J; junction bases left unmatched: 3. The CDR3 covers 15 residues. Germline V gene data show CDR1 as SEHNR and CDR2 as FQNEAQ (reference sequence). Here the CDR3 reads CASSGTVANTGELFF. CDR3 bases: TGTGCCAGCAGCGGGACAGTCGCGAACACCGGGGAGCTGTTTTTT.

The chain uses TRBV11-3 and TRBJ1-1, with D uncertain. Germline-derived CDR1 and CDR2 are SGHNT and YENEEA. Trimming stripped 5 bases from V and 2 bases from J, with 9 bases between. This CDR3 is built from 13 residues. CDR3 protein: CASSRGPNTEAFF. Written as DNA, the CDR3 is TGTGCCAGCAGCCGCGGGCCTAACACTGAAGCTTTCTTT.

The V call is TRBV7-9, the J call TRBJ2-1, with unresolved D. This CDR3 region has 13 residues. Germline values: CDR1 SEHNR, CDR2 FQNEAQ (reference sequence). V lost 1 base and J 10 bases, leaving 11 bases between the germline ends. In nucleotides, the CDR3 is TGTGCCAGCAGCTTAGTCGGGTTGGCAGAGCAGTTCTTC. Residues: CASSLVGLAEQFF.

This sequence joins TRBV6-5 and TRBJ2-2, with D unclear. CDR1 and CDR2 from the germline V gene are MNHEY and SVGAGI. Trimming removed 5 bases from V and 6 bases from J, with 16 bases in between. This CDR3 region has 15 residues. CDR3 region: CASSAFGGVPGELFF. In DNA, the CDR3 is TGTGCCAGCAGTGCGTTTGGTGGGGTCCCCGGGGAGCTGTTTTTT.

The chain joins TRBV11-3 to TRBJ2-5; D ambiguous. The CDR3 is 13 amino acids. Germline lookup yields CDR1 SGHNT and CDR2 YENEEA. Trimming stripped 5 bases from V and 5 bases from J, with 12 bases between. CDR3 amino acids: CASSSHDFETQYF. The CDR3 bases are TGTGCCAGCAGCAGTCACGATTTCGAGACCCAGTACTTC.

Here the CDR3 DNA reads TGTGCCATCAGTGAGGGAAACAATGAGCAGTTCTTC. This sequence encodes CAISEGNNEQFF. The chain combines TRBV10-3 with TRBJ2-1; D is unclear. CDR3 size: 12 residues. V was trimmed by 2 bases and J by 5 bases, leaving 4 bases between them. Germline CDR1 reads ENHRY; CDR2 reads SYGVKD.

This clone was counted only a few times. The chain couples TRBV10-3 to TRBJ1-3, with 10 bases identical to TRBD1. Per germline, CDR1 ENHRY and CDR2 SYGVKD. V dropped 7 bases and J dropped 2; count of bases not matched to a gene: 5. The CDR3 is 15 residues long. The CDR3 nucleotides are TGTGCCATCATTCGAGGACAGGGGGCTGGAAACACCATATATTTT. It translates to CAIIRGQGAGNTIYF.

This clone was recorded a few times. The chain recombines TRBV5-1 with TRBJ2-3; either TRBD1 or TRBD2 may fit D (6 bases each). The germline gives CDR1 SGHRS, CDR2 YFSETQ. V lost 3 bases and J 2 bases, leaving 13 bases between the germline ends. This CDR3 spans 15 amino acids. CDR3 residues: CASSSLRGDTDTQYF. The CDR3 coding sequence is TGCGCCAGCAGCTCCCTTAGGGGGGACACAGATACGCAGTATTTT.

J is TRBJ2-1 and V is TRBV4-2, with TRBD2 matching 8 bases. The V and J ends lost 4 bases and 8 bases, in that order; junction bases with no gene match: 16. The CDR3 has 17 residues. The germline CDR1 and CDR2 sequences are LGHNA and YNFKEQ. CDR3 nucleotide sequence: TGTGCCAGCAGCCCGGGAGGGGGGGTAAGAAATGCGGATGAGCAGTTCTTC. It codes for CASSPGGGVRNADEQFF.

J is TRBJ2-3 and V is TRBV5-8, with a weak D call TRBD2 (6 bases). Germline V gives CDR1 SGHTS, CDR2 YDEGEE. The germline V and J ends were trimmed by 0 bases and 0 bases, with 8 bases remaining between them. The CDR3 has 15 residues. Here the CDR3 DNA reads TGTGCCAGCAGCTTGGCTAGCGTTAGCACAGATACGCAGTATTTT. Residues: CASSLASVSTDTQYF.

This clone was counted a single time. The chain couples TRBV18 to TRBJ1-1; D is undetermined. Germline values: CDR1 KGHSH, CDR2 LQKENI. The CDR3 is 12 residues long. V was trimmed by 0 bases and J by 6 bases, leaving 5 bases between them. The DNA for the CDR3 is TGTGCCAGCTCACCACCGGGTGCTGAAGCTTTCTTT. It is translated as CASSPPGAEAFF.

The rearrangement uses TRBV7-2 and TRBJ2-5; a possible D gene is TRBD2 (5 bases). The CDR3 consists of 14 residues. Trimming cost V 5 bases and J 1 base, with 11 bases left between them. The V gene's germline CDR1 is SGHTA and CDR2 FQGNSA. The chain's CDR3 is CASSLGSGQETQYF. CDR3 in DNA: TGTGCCAGCAGCCTTGGGAGCGGCCAAGAGACCCAGTACTTC.

This clone was seen more than once but under ten times. V and J are TRBV5-1 and TRBJ2-1; no clear D. Germline V gives CDR1 SGHRS, CDR2 YFSETQ. This CDR3 is built from 17 residues. With 3 bases removed from V and 0 bases from J, the gap between germline ends came to 16 bases. CDR3 loop: CASSSSARPSSYNEQFF. DNA for the CDR3: TGCGCCAGCAGCTCATCCGCTCGGCCCAGCTCCTACAATGAGCAGTTCTTC.